There are a few counts of the clone carrying this TCR beta chain. The antigen is undetermined. This table comes from immunoSEQ multiplex PCR, and its TCRdb copy is limited to in-frame clones, with some not included. The table records 300,000 to 450,000 clones, approximately 90% of them present only once. The record originates from a study of Ad26.COV2.S vaccination and SARS-CoV-2 variants. Germline CDR1 reads MRHNA; CDR2 reads SNTAGT. The CDR3 consists of 14 residues. Trimming removed 6 bases at V and 3 bases at J, with 14 bases between. Points from the study as a whole: Breadth, reportedly substantial, characterized the spike-specific CD8+ and CD4+ T cell responses after vaccination. Quantification of TCR breadth and depth may have yielded underestimates of total T cell responses. Similar non-spike TCR breadth was seen in vaccine and placebo recipients. People given the vaccine had a wider spike-specific TCR breadth than placebo recipients did.

The TCR originated in a human donor who had recovered from COVID-19. The V call is TRBV6-4, the J call TRBJ1-1; D is perhaps TRBD1 (5 bases). Sample: peripheral blood, taken after recovery from COVID-19. Written as DNA, the CDR3 is TGTGCCAGCAGCGCGGAACGGGGCTACACTGAAGCTTTCTTT. This encodes CASSAERGYTEAFF.